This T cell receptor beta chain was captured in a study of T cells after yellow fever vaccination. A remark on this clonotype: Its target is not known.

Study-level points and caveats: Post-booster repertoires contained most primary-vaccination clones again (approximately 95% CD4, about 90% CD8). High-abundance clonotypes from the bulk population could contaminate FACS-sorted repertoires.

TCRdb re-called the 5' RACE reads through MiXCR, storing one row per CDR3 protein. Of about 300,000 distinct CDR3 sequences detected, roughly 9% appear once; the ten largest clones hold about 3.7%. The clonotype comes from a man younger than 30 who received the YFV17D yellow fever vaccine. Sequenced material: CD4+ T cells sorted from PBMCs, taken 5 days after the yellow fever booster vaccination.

The CDR3 bases are TGTGCCAGCAGCTTTCGACCCGACAGGCGTACAGATACGCAGTATTTT. Translation: CASSFRPDRRTDTQYF. The chain combines TRBV11-2 with TRBJ2-3, with a possible D match to TRBD1 (6 bases). Germline V CDR1 and CDR2: SGHAT, FQNNGV. CDR3 length: 16 residues. The germline V and J ends were trimmed by 3 bases and 3 bases, with 16 bases remaining between them.